These 4 T cell receptor beta chains share one sample of origin, sequenced in a study of blood T cell repertoires in COVID-19 (dated by TCRdb to 2018 to 2020). Library prep was done by the immunoSEQ multiplex PCR assay. The table comes from immuneACCESS by way of TCRdb, which keeps in-frame sequences with V and J called. Part of the clones is missing from these tables; in studies checked, under half for an unresolved V gene and the rest for unknown reasons. Across this sample there are roughly 140,000 clones, with around 87% seen only once. The leading ten clones occupy around 15% of the sample. Sequenced sample: peripheral blood. These TCRs come from a woman aged 40 to 49 with acute or convalescent COVID-19.

This clone was counted a single time. This chain uses TRBV5-1 with TRBJ1-2; 9 bases fit TRBD1. V lost 5 bases, J lost 4 bases, and 6 bases stayed unmatched. The germline CDR1 and CDR2 sequences are SGHRS and YFSETQ. CDR3 size: 14 residues. CDR3 amino acids: CASSPTGGAYGYTF. The CDR3 DNA is TGCGCCAGCAGTCCTACAGGGGGCGCCTATGGCTACACCTTC.

V is TRBV28 and J is TRBJ1-1; a weak D match, TRBD1 (6 bases). The CDR3 totals 14 residues. Between the trimmed V and J ends, which lost 2 bases and 1 base, there was a span of 8 bases. Germline V gene lookup returns CDR1 MDHEN and CDR2 SYDVKM. The chain's CDR3 is CASSLMGQNTEAFF. The CDR3 coding sequence is TGTGCCAGCAGTTTAATGGGACAGAACACTGAAGCTTTCTTT.

The chain links TRBV2 to TRBJ1-2; tentatively, D is TRBD1 (5 bases). CDR3 length equals 12 residues. Trimming stripped 8 bases from V and 8 bases from J, with 15 bases between. CDR1 SNHLY and CDR2 FYNNEI come from the germline V gene. The CDR3 DNA is TGTGCCAGCGACGGCGGGGCCGGAGGCTACACCTTC. Its translation is CASDGGAGGYTF.

This clone occurred once. The rearrangement uses TRBV7-9 and TRBJ2-1, with 10 bases fitting TRBD2. After removal of 5 bases from V and 3 bases from J, the junction contained 16 bases not matched to a gene. CDR3 length: 19 residues. Looked up from germline, CDR1 is SEHNR and CDR2 is FQNEAQ (reference sequence). The CDR3 DNA follows: TGTGCCAGCAGCCAATCCCTCCTGGGTAGCGGGAGGCTCTACAATGAGCAGTTCTTC. Protein sequence: CASSQSLLGSGRLYNEQFF.